This T cell receptor beta chain originates from a study of blood T cell repertoires in COVID-19. Background on the study: Some COVID-19 samples were acute and others convalescent; all came from the United States, Italy and Spain. PBMCs, B-cell-depleted T cells, or T cells provided the cDNA or gDNA that made up the material.

Methods used by the authors: From reference gene primer amplification, estimates of nucleated cell counts were derived. The protocol was immunoSEQ multiplex PCR, while the TCRdb copy is restricted to in-frame clones and leaves out a portion. That table supplies the V and J calls and clone size; D and trimming were determined from the DNA. The sample consists of nearly 45,000 clones, under 85% of them appearing once. V lost 5 bases to trimming and J lost 7 bases, with 5 bases between them. This CDR3 contains 11 residues. CDR1 SGHAT and CDR2 FQNNGV come from the germline V gene. Sequencing was done on a sample of peripheral blood. This chain connects TRBV11-2 to TRBJ2-2; D uncertain. The TCR was taken from a woman older than 75 with acute or convalescent COVID-19. Here the CDR3 DNA reads TGTGCCAGCAGCGCGTTCGGGGAGCTGTTTTTT. Translated, it gives CASSAFGELFF.